This T cell receptor beta chain was sequenced during a study of identical twins. Notes on the study in general: Insertions were fewer in abundant cord blood beta clonotypes, whereas memory repertoires showed none of this pattern. Conclusions relied on cross-sectional statistical analysis, not following the same donors.

The V gene lost 4 bases and the J gene lost 2 bases, with 12 bases spanning the gap. The CDR3 contains 14 residues. From germline, CDR1 is SEHNR and CDR2 FQNEAQ (reference sequence). A note on this clonotype: As yet, its antigen is unknown.

TCRdb independently ran MiXCR on the 5' RACE reads; one entry per CDR3 protein. The sample has some 500,000 distinct CDR3 sequences; 9.6% are singletons. Another study also made use of these data, one on yellow fever vaccine responses in identical twins.

The sequence derives from a young woman in good health. The chain couples TRBV7-9 to TRBJ2-7, with D perhaps given as TRBD1 or TRBD2 (5 bases each). Material: PBMCs. CDR3 sequence reads: CASSSLGRAYEQYF. The CDR3 DNA reads TGTGCCAGCAGCTCTCTGGGACGGGCCTACGAGCAGTACTTC. Supplemented by reference TRBV7-9 and TRBJ2-7, the full variable domain reads DTGVSQNPRHKITKRGQNVTFRCDPISEHNRLYWYRQTLGQGPEFLTYFQNEAQLEKSRLLSDRFSAERPKGSFSTLEIQRTEQGDSAMYLCASSSLGRAYEQYFGPGTRLTVT.